Each of the 18 T cell receptor beta chains below was sequenced from the same sample in a study of PD-1 blockade in mismatch repair-deficient tumors. Sequencing was performed with immunoSEQ multiplex PCR; in TCRdb, only in-frame clones are kept and a portion is missing. The sample lists more than 11,000 clones, 84% occurring once. Antigen specificity for these receptors is unknown. Specified time point: approximately eleven-day in vitro stimulation with candidate neoantigen peptide 4. Sequences were derived from cells cultured in vitro, sampled from a patient treated with pembrolizumab. The source of these receptors is an adult with mismatch repair-deficient cancer.

This sequence joins TRBV29-1 and TRBJ1-1; D unclear. V lost 5 bases, J lost 0 bases, and 19 bases lay in between. The CDR3 spans 16 residues. Germline V gene sequence: CDR1 SQVTM, CDR2 ANQGSEA. The DNA of the CDR3 is TGCAGCGTTTATCGCTTGGGAACACGCATGAACACTGAAGCTTTCTTT. Encoded protein: CSVYRLGTRMNTEAFF.

The V gene is TRBV28, the J gene TRBJ1-5; tentative D call: TRBD1 (6 bases). Germline CDR1 reads MDHEN; CDR2 reads SYDVKM. This CDR3 is 15 amino acids long. Between the trimmed V and J ends, which lost 3 bases and 4 bases, there was a span of 13 bases. This CDR3 reads CASSLTGATNQPQHF. CDR3 coding DNA: TGTGCCAGCAGTTTGACAGGTGCGACGAATCAGCCCCAGCATTTT. Complete variable domain (other parts from reference TRBV28 and TRBJ1-5): DVKVTQSSRYLVKRTGEKVFLECVQDMDHENMFWYRQDPGLGLRLIYFSYDVKMKEKGDIPEGYSVSREKKERFSLILESASTNQTSMYLCASSLTGATNQPQHFGDGTRLSIL.

The chain combines TRBV7-6 with TRBJ1-1; possible D gene TRBD1, 6 bases. From germline, CDR1 is SGHVS and CDR2 FNYEAQ. The V end lost 5 bases, the J end lost 5 bases, and 12 bases lay between the germline ends. This CDR3 has 13 amino acids. The CDR3, as DNA: TGTGCCAGCAGCATGGGGGGCCGGACTGAAGCTTTCTTT. Protein sequence: CASSMGGRTEAFF. Using reference TRBV7-6 and TRBJ1-1 for the parts outside the CDR3, the full variable domain is GAGVSQSPRYKVTKRGQDVALRCDPISGHVSLYWYRQALGQGPEFLTYFNYEAQQDKSGLPNDRFSAERPEGSISTLTIQRTEQRDSAMYRCASSMGGRTEAFFGQGTRLTVV.

The CDR3: CASSFTGTAYNEQFF. The CDR3 DNA sequence: TGTGCCAGCAGCTTCACCGGGACAGCCTACAATGAGCAGTTCTTC. The V and J genes are TRBV5-5 and TRBJ2-1; 7 positions match TRBD1. Germline CDR1 is SGHKS and CDR2 is YYEKEE (reference sequence). V shed 2 bases, J shed 2 bases, and the junction held 4 bases outside the gene matches. This CDR3 comprises 15 residues.

The V gene is TRBV28, the J gene TRBJ2-7; tentatively, D is TRBD1 (6 bases). Trimming took 5 bases from V and 2 from J, leaving 13 bases between them. The CDR3 is made up of 14 amino acids. CDR1 MDHEN and CDR2 SYDVKM come from the germline V gene. The CDR3 spells CASSERTDTYEQYF. The CDR3 bases are TGTGCCAGCAGTGAGAGGACAGATACCTACGAGCAGTACTTC.

This clone was seen a few times. The rearrangement links TRBV5-1 to TRBJ1-4; TRBD1 might be the D (6 bases). The length of the CDR3 is 14 residues. Trimming took off 0 bases at V and 10 bases at J, with 13 bases between the two ends. The V gene's germline CDR1 is SGHRS and CDR2 YFSETQ. CDR3 loop: CASSLEWLGGKLFF. The DNA for the CDR3 is TGCGCCAGCAGCTTGGAATGGCTAGGGGGAAAACTGTTTTTT.

The genes are TRBV5-1 and TRBJ1-1; maybe TRBD1 (5 bases). This CDR3 is 14 amino acids long. Germline V gene lookup returns CDR1 SGHRS and CDR2 YFSETQ. The ends were cut back, 3 bases at V and 10 bases at J, with 19 bases in the middle. The CDR3 region has the DNA TGCGCCAGCAGCTCGACAGCGGGTGAGTCTCGAGCTTTCTTT. Amino acids: CASSSTAGESRAFF.

The chain is built from TRBV11-3 and TRBJ1-1; D is uncertain. This CDR3 comprises 14 residues. CDR1 and CDR2 (germline): SGHNT, YENEEA. V was clipped by 4 bases and J by 1 base, with 10 bases between them. The CDR3 nucleotides are TGTGCCAGCAGCTCGGATAGGAGGAACACTGAAGCTTTCTTT. This sequence encodes CASSSDRRNTEAFF.

This rearrangement joins TRBV28 to TRBJ1-4; possibly TRBD1 for D (6 bases). Germline lookup yields CDR1 MDHEN and CDR2 SYDVKM. V was clipped by 0 bases and J by 4 bases, with 15 bases between them. The CDR3 is 17 residues long. The CDR3 reads CASSLWGGGQLNEKLFF. CDR3 DNA: TGTGCCAGCAGTTTATGGGGCGGGGGGCAACTTAATGAAAAACTGTTTTTT.

The chain combines TRBV9 with TRBJ2-6, with D perhaps TRBD1 (5 bases). V was cut by 4 bases and J by 1 base, with 12 bases left in between. The CDR3 contains 16 residues. Germline CDR1 SGDLS, CDR2 YYNGEE. This chain's CDR3 is CASSSPGISGANVLTF. CDR3 sequence (DNA): TGTGCCAGCAGCTCGCCAGGGATATCTGGGGCCAACGTCCTGACTTTC.

V usage is TRBV5-6 and J usage is TRBJ2-7; 10 nucleotides match TRBD2. V dropped 3 bases and J dropped 1; count of bases not matched to a gene: 4. This CDR3 is 15 amino acids long. CDR1 and CDR2 from the germline V gene are SGHDT and YYEEEE. Written as DNA, the CDR3 is TGTGCCAGCAGCTCCACTAGCGGGGCGTCCTACGAGCAGTACTTC. It encodes CASSSTSGASYEQYF.

There are a few counts of this clone. The chain combines TRBV7-9 with TRBJ2-7; D not certain. Trimming removed 1 base from V and 5 bases from J, with 9 bases in between. CDR1 is SEHNR and CDR2 is FQNEAQ in the germline V gene (reference sequence). CDR3 length: 13 residues. The CDR3 DNA reads as TGTGCCAGCAGCTTAGGGCTTAAGGACGAGCAGTACTTC. This codes for CASSLGLKDEQYF.

The V and J genes are TRBV28 and TRBJ1-2, with 10 bases lining up with TRBD1. V gave up 5 bases and J gave up 7 bases; unmatched junction bases: 4. Germline V gene data show CDR1 as MDHEN and CDR2 as SYDVKM. The CDR3 runs to 13 residues. The CDR3 spells CASSQDRGRGYTF. The DNA of the CDR3 is TGTGCCAGCAGTCAAGACAGGGGGCGTGGCTACACCTTC.

The chain joins TRBV5-6 to TRBJ2-5; D assignment may be TRBD1 or TRBD2 (5 bases each). This CDR3 is 13 amino acids long. Germline CDR1 SGHDT, CDR2 YYEEEE. V dropped 0 bases and J dropped 3 bases, with 6 bases sitting between them. In DNA form, the CDR3 reads TGTGCCAGCAGCTTGGTGGGGGAAGAGACCCAGTACTTC. It encodes CASSLVGEETQYF.

This clone has more than one count but fewer than ten. The chain joins TRBV9 to TRBJ2-2; D call uncertain. Germline lookup yields CDR1 SGDLS and CDR2 YYNGEE. The CDR3 is made up of 13 amino acids. Deletions cut 0 bases from V and 5 bases from J, with 5 bases between. The CDR3, as DNA: TGTGCCAGCAGCGTAGTCCAGACCGGGGAGCTGTTTTTT. Amino acids: CASSVVQTGELFF.

J is TRBJ2-1 and V is TRBV19; the match to TRBD2 covers 12 bases. The CDR3 totals 15 residues. Germline CDR1 and CDR2: LNHDA and SQIVND (reference sequence). J gave up 10 bases and V 5 bases, and 9 bases lay outside the gene matches. The CDR3 loop reads CASSVLAGGPREQFF. The CDR3 DNA sequence: TGTGCCAGTAGTGTCCTAGCGGGAGGGCCGCGGGAGCAGTTCTTC.

The chain is built from TRBV28 and TRBJ2-1, with a possible D match to TRBD2 (6 bases). There are 14 residues in the CDR3. Trimming removed 7 bases at V and 3 bases at J, with 13 bases between. Per germline, CDR1 MDHEN and CDR2 SYDVKM. The CDR3 region is CASISRERYNEQFF. CDR3 bases: TGTGCCAGCATCTCACGGGAGCGCTACAATGAGCAGTTCTTC.

As to this clone: One end of the junction does not line up with germline, which may come from a read error. This rearrangement joins TRBV19 to TRBJ2-3; 7 nucleotides match TRBD1. This CDR3 has 20 residues. CDR1 is LNHDA and CDR2 is SQIVND in the germline V gene (reference sequence). CDR3 loop: CASSIDPQGVGRYAVLRPLF. CDR3 bases: TGTGCCAGTAGTATAGATCCCCAGGGGGTGGGCAGATACGCAGTATTAAGGCCGCTTTTT.